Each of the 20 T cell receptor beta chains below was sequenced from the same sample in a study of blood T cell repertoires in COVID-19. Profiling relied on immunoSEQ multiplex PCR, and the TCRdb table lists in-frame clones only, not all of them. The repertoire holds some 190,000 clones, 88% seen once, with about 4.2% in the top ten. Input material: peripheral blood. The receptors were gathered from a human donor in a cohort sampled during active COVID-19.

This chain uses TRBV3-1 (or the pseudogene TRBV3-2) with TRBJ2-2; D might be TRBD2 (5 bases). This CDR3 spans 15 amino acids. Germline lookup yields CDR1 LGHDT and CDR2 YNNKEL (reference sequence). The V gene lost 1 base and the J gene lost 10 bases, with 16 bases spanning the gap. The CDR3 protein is CASSQGILSVSELFF. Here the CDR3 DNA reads TGTGCCAGCAGCCAAGGCATTCTTAGCGTTTCGGAGCTGTTTTTT.

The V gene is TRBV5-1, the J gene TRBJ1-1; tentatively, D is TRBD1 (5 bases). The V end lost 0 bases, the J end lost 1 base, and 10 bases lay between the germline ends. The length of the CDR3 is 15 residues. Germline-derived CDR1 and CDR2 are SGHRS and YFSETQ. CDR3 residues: CASSLESTANTEAFF. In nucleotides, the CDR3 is TGCGCCAGCAGCTTGGAGTCGACAGCGAACACTGAAGCTTTCTTT.

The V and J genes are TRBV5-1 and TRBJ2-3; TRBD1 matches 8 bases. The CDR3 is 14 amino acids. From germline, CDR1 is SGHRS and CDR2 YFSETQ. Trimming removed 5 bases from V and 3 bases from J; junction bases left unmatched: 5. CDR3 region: CASRSGQGTDTQYF. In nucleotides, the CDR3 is TGCGCCAGCAGATCCGGACAGGGTACAGATACGCAGTATTTT.

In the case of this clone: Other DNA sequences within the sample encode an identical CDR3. CDR3 amino acids: CASSQGRGGDTGELFF. CDR3 sequence (DNA): TGCGCCAGCAGCCAAGGGCGGGGGGGCGACACCGGGGAGCTGTTTTTT. This chain links TRBV4-1 with TRBJ2-2, with 9 bases matching TRBD2. The CDR3 loop spans 16 amino acids. Germline V gene data show CDR1 as MGHRA and CDR2 as YSYEKL. V lost 1 base, J lost 3 bases, and 3 bases stayed unmatched.

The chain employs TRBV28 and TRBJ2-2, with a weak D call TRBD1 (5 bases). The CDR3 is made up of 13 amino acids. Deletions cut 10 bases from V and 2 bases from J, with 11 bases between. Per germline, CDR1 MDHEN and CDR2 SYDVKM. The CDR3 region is CAIQRGNTGELFF. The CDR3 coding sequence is TGTGCCATACAAAGGGGCAACACCGGGGAGCTGTTTTTT.

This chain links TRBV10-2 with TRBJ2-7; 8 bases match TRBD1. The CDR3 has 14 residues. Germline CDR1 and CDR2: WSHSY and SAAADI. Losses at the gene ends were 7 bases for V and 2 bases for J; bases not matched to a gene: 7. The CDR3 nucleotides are TGCGCCAGCAATAACAGGGGGGCTCCCTACGAGCAGTACTTC. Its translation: CASNNRGAPYEQYF.

CDR3 residues: CASSRGTGGGGNTIYF. The CDR3, as DNA: TGTGCCAGCAGTAGAGGGACAGGGGGAGGTGGAAACACCATATATTTT. The V and J genes are TRBV28 and TRBJ1-3, with 11 bases that match TRBD1. The trim removed 5 bases at V and 3 bases at J, leaving 6 bases unmatched. This CDR3 has 16 amino acids. Germline lookup yields CDR1 MDHEN and CDR2 SYDVKM.

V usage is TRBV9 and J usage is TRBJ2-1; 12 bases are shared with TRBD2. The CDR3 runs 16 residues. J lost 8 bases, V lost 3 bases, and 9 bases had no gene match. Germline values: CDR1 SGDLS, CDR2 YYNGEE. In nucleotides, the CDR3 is TGTGCCAGCAGCGCCCGGCTAGCGGGGGGGCTGGATGAGCAGTTCTTC. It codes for CASSARLAGGLDEQFF.

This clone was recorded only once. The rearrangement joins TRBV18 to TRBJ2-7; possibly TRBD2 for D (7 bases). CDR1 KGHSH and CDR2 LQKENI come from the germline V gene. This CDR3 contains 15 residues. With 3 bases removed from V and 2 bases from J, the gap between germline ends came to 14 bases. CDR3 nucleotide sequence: TGTGCCAGCTCACCGGGGGGGGGCGTCCCCTACGAGCAGTACTTC. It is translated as CASSPGGGVPYEQYF.

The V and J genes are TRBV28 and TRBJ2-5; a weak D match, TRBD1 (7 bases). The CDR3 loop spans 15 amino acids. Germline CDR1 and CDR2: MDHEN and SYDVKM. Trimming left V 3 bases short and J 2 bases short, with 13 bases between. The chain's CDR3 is CASSFGGTVQETQYF. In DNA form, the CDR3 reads TGTGCCAGCAGTTTCGGCGGGACAGTGCAAGAGACCCAGTACTTC.

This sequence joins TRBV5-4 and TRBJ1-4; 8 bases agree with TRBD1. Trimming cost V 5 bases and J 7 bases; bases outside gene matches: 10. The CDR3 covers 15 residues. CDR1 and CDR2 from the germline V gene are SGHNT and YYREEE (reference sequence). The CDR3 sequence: CASSPDRVSSEKLFF. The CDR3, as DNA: TGTGCCAGCAGTCCGGACAGGGTATCTTCTGAAAAACTGTTTTTT.

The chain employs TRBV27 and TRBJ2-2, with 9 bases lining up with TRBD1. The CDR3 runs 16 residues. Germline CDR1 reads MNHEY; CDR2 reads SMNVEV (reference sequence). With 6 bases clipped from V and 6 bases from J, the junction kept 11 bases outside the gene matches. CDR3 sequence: CASSTRDRDHSGELFF. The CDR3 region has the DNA TGTGCCAGCAGCACCCGGGACAGGGATCATTCCGGGGAGCTGTTTTTT.

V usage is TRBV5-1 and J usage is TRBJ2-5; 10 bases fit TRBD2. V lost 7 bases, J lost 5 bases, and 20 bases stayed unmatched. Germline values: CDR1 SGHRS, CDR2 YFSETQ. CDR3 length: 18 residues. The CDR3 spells CASPSSGTSDPPGETQYF. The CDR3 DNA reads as TGCGCCAGCCCTAGCTCCGGGACTAGCGACCCTCCGGGCGAGACCCAGTACTTC.

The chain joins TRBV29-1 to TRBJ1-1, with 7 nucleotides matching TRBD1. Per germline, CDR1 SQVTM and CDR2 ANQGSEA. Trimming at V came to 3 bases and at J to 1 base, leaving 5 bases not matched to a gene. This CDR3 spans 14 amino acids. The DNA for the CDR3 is TGCAGCGTTGATAGGGCAGGGGGGAACACTGAAGCTTTCTTT. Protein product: CSVDRAGGNTEAFF. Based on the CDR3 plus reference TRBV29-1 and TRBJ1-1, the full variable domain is SAVISQKPSRDICQRGTSLTIQCQVDSQVTMMFWYRQQPGQSLTLIATANQGSEATYESGFVIDKFPISRPNLTFSTLTVSNMSPEDSSIYLCSVDRAGGNTEAFFGQGTRLTVV.

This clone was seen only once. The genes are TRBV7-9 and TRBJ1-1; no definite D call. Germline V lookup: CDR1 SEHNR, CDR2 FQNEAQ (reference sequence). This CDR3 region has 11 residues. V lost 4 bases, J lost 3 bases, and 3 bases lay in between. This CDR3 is CASSSDTEAFF. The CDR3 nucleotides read TGTGCCAGCAGCTCGGACACTGAAGCTTTCTTT.

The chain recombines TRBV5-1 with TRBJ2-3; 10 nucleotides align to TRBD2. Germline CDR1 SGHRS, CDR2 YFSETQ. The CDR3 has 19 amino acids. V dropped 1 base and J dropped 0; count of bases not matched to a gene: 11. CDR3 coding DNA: TGCGCCAGCAGCTTGTCAACTAGCGGGATCCCCTCTAGCACAGATACGCAGTATTTT. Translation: CASSLSTSGIPSSTDTQYF.

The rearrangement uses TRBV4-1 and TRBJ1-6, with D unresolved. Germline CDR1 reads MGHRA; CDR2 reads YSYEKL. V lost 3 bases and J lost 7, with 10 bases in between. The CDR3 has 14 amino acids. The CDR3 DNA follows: TGCGCCAGCAGCCAGGGCCGGGGAAATTCACCCCTCCACTTT. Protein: CASSQGRGNSPLHF.

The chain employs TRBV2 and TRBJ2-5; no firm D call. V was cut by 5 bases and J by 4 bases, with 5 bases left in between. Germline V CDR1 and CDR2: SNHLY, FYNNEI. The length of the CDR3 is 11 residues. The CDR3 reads CASSPIETQYF. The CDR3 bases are TGTGCCAGCAGTCCAATAGAGACCCAGTACTTC.

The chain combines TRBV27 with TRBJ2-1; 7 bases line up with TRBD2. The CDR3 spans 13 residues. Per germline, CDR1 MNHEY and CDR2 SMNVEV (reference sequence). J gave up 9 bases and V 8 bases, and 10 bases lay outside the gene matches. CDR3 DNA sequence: TGTGCCAGCGCCTCCGCGCGGGAGCGTGAGCAGTTCTTC. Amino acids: CASASAREREQFF.

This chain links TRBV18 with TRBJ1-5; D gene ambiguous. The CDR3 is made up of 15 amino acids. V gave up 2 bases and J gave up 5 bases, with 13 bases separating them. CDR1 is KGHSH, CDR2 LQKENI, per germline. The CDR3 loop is CASSPVQVSDQPQHF. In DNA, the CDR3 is TGTGCCAGCTCACCAGTCCAAGTGAGCGATCAGCCCCAGCATTTT.